This T cell receptor (beta chain) was sequenced during a study of long-term antiretroviral therapy in people with HIV. With survey level as its setting, the immunoSEQ assay was v3.0. Libraries were prepared by immunoSEQ multiplex PCR; TCRdb keeps only in-frame clonotypes and omits some of them. Among about 22,000 clones listed, approximately 80% were seen once. V was cut by 0 bases and J by 5 bases, with 11 bases left in between. The CDR3 runs to 14 residues. Germline V gene lookup returns CDR1 SGHDT and CDR2 YYEEEE. The source was unsorted PBMCs, collected roughly 4 years after starting antiretroviral therapy. This sequence was found in a man between 18 and 29 years old with HIV. The V and J genes are TRBV5-6 and TRBJ2-5; no firm D call. CDR3 sequence reads: CASSLEKSVETQYF. CDR3 sequence (DNA): TGTGCCAGCAGCTTGGAGAAGAGTGTGGAGACCCAGTACTTC. Full variable domain (outside the CDR3, taken from reference TRBV5-6 and TRBJ2-5): DAGVTQSPTHLIKTRGQQVTLRCSPKSGHDTVSWYQQALGQGPQFIFQYYEEEERQRGNFPDRFSGHQFPNYSSELNVNALLLGDSALYLCASSLEKSVETQYFGPGTRLLVL.